This T cell receptor beta chain was identified in a study of blood T cell repertoires in COVID-19. In the study's own analysis: It was from reference gene primer amplification that nucleated cell counts were estimated. Profiling relied on immunoSEQ multiplex PCR, and the TCRdb table lists in-frame clones only, not all of them. Clonal size and the V and J genes are those of that table, whereas D and trimming came from the DNA. Among about 88,000 clones listed, over 70% were seen once. Sequenced: peripheral blood. This sequence was found in an elderly man with acute or convalescent COVID-19.

CDR3 sequence: CASSKGGREGRYGYTF. DNA for the CDR3: TGTGCCAGCAGCAAAGGGGGCAGGGAAGGCCGCTATGGCTACACCTTC. The chain has TRBV21-1 and TRBJ1-2; the D segment call TRBD1 is taken from the table without a DNA check. TRBV21-1 is a pseudogene locus. This CDR3 is built from 16 residues.